This entry describes one T cell receptor (beta chain). Germline V gene data show CDR1 as KGHDR and CDR2 as SFDVKD. This CDR3 is 14 amino acids long. V was pared by 1 base and J by 6 bases, with 8 bases between. The data were obtained in a study of blood T cell repertoires in COVID-19. Study overall: From T cells, B-cell-depleted T cells, or PBMCs came the material, which was cDNA or gDNA.

Original processing methods: Amplification of reference gene primers was used by the study to estimate nucleated cell counts. Assay used: immunoSEQ multiplex PCR; TCRdb lists only in-frame clones, some missing. The DNA was the basis for D and trimming; V, J and clone size are from that table. The sample lists a few hundred thousand clones; about nine tenths were seen once. Enrolled through a virtual design, the participants were between roughly 18 and 90 years of age and came from about two dozen US areas. Participant-given clinical history determined each cohort assignment. The chain combines TRBV24-1 with TRBJ2-2; D possibly corresponds to TRBD2 (6 bases). The sample consisted of PBMCs or T cells enriched from blood (not recorded which). The clonotype originates from a woman aged 40 to 55 who had been exposed to COVID-19. CDR3 nucleotide sequence: TGTGCCACCAGTGATTTAGGAGGGCCCGGGGAGCTGTTTTTT. It is translated as CATSDLGGPGELFF.